The 17 T cell receptor beta chains listed next were all sequenced from one sample in a study of control samples from healthy donors and cancer patients. Measured with immunoSEQ multiplex PCR; TCRdb has only the in-frame clones, and not every one. This table has 150,000 or so clones, roughly 94% appearing once. The sample taken for sequencing was blood. The receptors derive from a man aged 40-49 years in good health.

This chain connects TRBV5-4 to TRBJ2-1; 14 bases are a match to TRBD2. The CDR3 runs 16 residues. Per the germline V gene, CDR1 is SGHNT and CDR2 is YYREEE (reference sequence). Trimming cost V 3 bases and J 4 bases; bases outside gene matches: 3. CDR3 sequence reads: CASSSRLAGGYNEQFF. The CDR3 DNA sequence: TGTGCCAGCAGCTCGAGACTAGCGGGAGGGTACAATGAGCAGTTCTTC. Full variable domain (missing parts from reference TRBV5-4 and TRBJ2-1): ETGVTQSPTHLIKTRGQQVTLRCSSQSGHNTVSWYQQALGQGPQFIFQYYREEENGRGNFPPRFSGLQFPNYSSELNVNALELDDSALYLCASSSRLAGGYNEQFFGPGTRLTVL.

J is TRBJ2-1 and V is TRBV9; 8 bases line up with TRBD1. Trimming at V came to 3 bases and at J to 0 bases, leaving 5 bases not matched to a gene. The CDR3 length is 16 residues. The germline CDR1 and CDR2 sequences are SGDLS and YYNGEE. The CDR3 DNA is TGTGCCAGCAGCGCAACAGGGGGAAGCTCCTACAATGAGCAGTTCTTC. Protein sequence: CASSATGGSSYNEQFF.

The rearrangement links TRBV3-1 (or the pseudogene TRBV3-2) to TRBJ1-2; no definite D call. CDR1 and CDR2 from the germline V gene are LGHDT and YNNKEL (reference sequence). V was cut by 1 base and J by 2 bases, with 5 bases left in between. CDR3 length: 13 amino acids. The CDR3 here is CASSQASNYGYTF. The DNA of the CDR3 is TGTGCCAGCAGCCAAGCCAGCAACTATGGCTACACCTTC.

This sequence joins TRBV3-1 (or the pseudogene TRBV3-2) and TRBJ2-2; D ambiguous. Germline loops: CDR1 LGHDT, CDR2 YNNKEL (reference sequence). The germline V and J ends were trimmed by 1 base and 8 bases, with 11 bases remaining between them. The CDR3 contains 14 residues. CDR3 amino acids: CASSQVPFGGELFF. The CDR3 DNA reads as TGTGCCAGCAGCCAAGTCCCCTTTGGGGGGGAGCTGTTTTTT.

The genes are TRBV27 and TRBJ2-1; the D is unclear. The germline V gene has CDR1 MNHEY and CDR2 SMNVEV (reference sequence). The ends were cut back, 1 base at V and 2 bases at J, with 15 bases in the middle. The CDR3 spans 17 residues. CDR3 in amino acids: CASSLWGMGFTYNEQFF. The CDR3 region has the DNA TGTGCCAGCAGTTTATGGGGTATGGGGTTCACCTACAATGAGCAGTTCTTC.

The rearrangement joins TRBV6-5 to TRBJ1-6; TRBD1 matches 7 bases. CDR1 is MNHEY and CDR2 is SVGAGI in the germline V gene. V dropped 5 bases and J dropped 7; count of bases not matched to a gene: 2. CDR3 size: 13 residues. The CDR3 coding sequence is TGTGCCAGCAGTCGACAGGGAAATTCACCCCTCCACTTT. This translates into CASSRQGNSPLHF.

The chain is built from TRBV6-5 and TRBJ2-1; 11 bases are shared with TRBD2. CDR1 MNHEY and CDR2 SVGAGI come from the germline V gene. The CDR3 extends over 16 amino acids. V trimming: 2 bases; J trimming: 3 bases; junction bases outside the gene matches: 3. CDR3: CASSYVTSGSYNEQFF. CDR3 nucleotide sequence: TGTGCCAGCAGTTACGTCACTAGCGGGAGCTACAATGAGCAGTTCTTC.

The sample holds one count of this clone. The gene calls are TRBV5-6 and TRBJ2-5; 8 nucleotides match TRBD1. The CDR3 extends over 15 amino acids. V was clipped by 2 bases and J by 1 base; unmatched bases: 4. In germline, CDR1 is SGHDT, CDR2 YYEEEE. The DNA for the CDR3 is TGTGCCAGCAGCTTTCGGACAGGGAGCCAAGAGACCCAGTACTTC. Protein product: CASSFRTGSQETQYF.

This clone was seen once. This chain uses TRBV5-1 with TRBJ1-1, with no clear D. Looked up from germline, CDR1 is SGHRS and CDR2 is YFSETQ. The V end lost 3 bases, the J end lost 0 bases, and 12 bases lay between the germline ends. The CDR3 runs 15 residues. CDR3 in amino acids: CASSSNSPVNTEAFF. As DNA, the CDR3 is TGCGCCAGCAGCTCCAATTCCCCAGTGAACACTGAAGCTTTCTTT.

This chain joins TRBV19 and TRBJ1-1; 8 bases are a match to TRBD1. This CDR3 contains 14 residues. V lost 6 bases, J lost 5 bases, and 8 bases stayed unmatched. Germline CDR1 reads LNHDA; CDR2 reads SQIVND (reference sequence). The CDR3 is CASSLRTGSTEAFF. The CDR3 nucleotides are TGTGCCAGTAGCTTAAGGACAGGGTCAACTGAAGCTTTCTTT.

About this clone: Relative to the germline gene, one junction end is altered; a read error may explain this. This specimen includes other DNA sequences encoding the same CDR3. CDR3 protein: CASSSTGHNYGYTF. In DNA, the CDR3 is TGTGCCAGTAGCTCGACAGGTCACAACTATGGCTACACCTTC. J is TRBJ1-2 and V is TRBV11-2; D perhaps matches TRBD1 (6 bases). CDR3 size: 14 residues. Germline V gene lookup returns CDR1 SGHAT and CDR2 FQNNGV.

This chain links TRBV6-2 or TRBV6-3 with TRBJ1-2, with 9 nucleotides matching TRBD1. J was trimmed by 4 bases and V by 5 bases; bases with no gene match: 14. The CDR3 is made up of 17 amino acids. From germline, CDR1 is MNHEY and CDR2 SVGEGT. The CDR3 here is CASSAVPGQGKGYGYTF. CDR3 sequence (DNA): TGTGCCAGCAGTGCCGTCCCGGGACAGGGAAAGGGCTATGGCTACACCTTC.

V and J are TRBV29-1 and TRBJ2-3; 10 bases are shared with TRBD2. The V and J ends lost 7 bases and 1 base, in that order; junction bases with no gene match: 5. In germline, CDR1 is SQVTM, CDR2 ANQGSEA. The CDR3 has 14 amino acids. The CDR3, as DNA: TGCAGCGGATCCACTAGCGGGGGCACAGATACGCAGTATTTT. Its protein product is CSGSTSGGTDTQYF.

CDR3 sequence: CASSYVSYEQYF. CDR3 in DNA: TGTGCCAGCAGCTATGTCTCCTACGAGCAGTACTTC. The chain has TRBV5-6 and TRBJ2-7, with unresolved D. The germline V and J ends were trimmed by 3 bases and 0 bases, with 4 bases remaining between them. This CDR3 comprises 12 residues. Germline CDR1 and CDR2: SGHDT and YYEEEE.

The chain couples TRBV25-1 to TRBJ1-2, with D tentatively TRBD1 (6 bases). CDR3 length equals 14 residues. Trimming took 3 bases from V and 2 from J, leaving 10 bases between them. Per germline, CDR1 MGHDK and CDR2 SYGVNS. The CDR3 region is CASSDTGWNYGYTF. The CDR3 DNA follows: TGTGCCAGCAGTGACACAGGGTGGAACTATGGCTACACCTTC.

V is TRBV27 and J is TRBJ1-5; 12 bases map to TRBD1. Trimming cost V 6 bases and J 0 bases; bases outside gene matches: 6. The CDR3 has 17 residues. Germline V gene data show CDR1 as MNHEY and CDR2 as SMNVEV (reference sequence). The CDR3 DNA follows: TGTGCCAGCAGCCTGGGGACAGGGGGCTTTAGCAATCAGCCCCAGCATTTT. Translating it yields CASSLGTGGFSNQPQHF.

V is TRBV10-3 and J is TRBJ1-1; perhaps TRBD1 as D (6 bases). Germline CDR1 is ENHRY and CDR2 is SYGVKD. The length of the CDR3 is 14 residues. The V end lost 11 bases, the J end lost 1 base, and 17 bases lay between the germline ends. CDR3 nucleotides: TGTGCCGTACGGGAGGGGGGTGCGAACACTGAAGCTTTCTTT. Translation: CAVREGGANTEAFF.